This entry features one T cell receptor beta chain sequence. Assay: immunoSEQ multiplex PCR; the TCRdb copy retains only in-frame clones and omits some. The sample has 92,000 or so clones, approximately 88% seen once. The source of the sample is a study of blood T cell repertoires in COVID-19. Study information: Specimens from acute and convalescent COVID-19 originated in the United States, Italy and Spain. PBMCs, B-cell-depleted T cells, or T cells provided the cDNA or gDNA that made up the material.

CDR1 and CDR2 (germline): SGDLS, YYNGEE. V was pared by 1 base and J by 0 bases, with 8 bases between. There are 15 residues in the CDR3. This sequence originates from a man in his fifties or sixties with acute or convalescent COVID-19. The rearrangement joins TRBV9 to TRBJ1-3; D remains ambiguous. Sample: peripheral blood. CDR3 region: CASSVNSGSGNTIYF. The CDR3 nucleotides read TGTGCCAGCAGCGTAAACAGCGGCTCTGGAAACACCATATATTTT.